The 17 T cell receptor beta chains given below trace back to one sample, sequenced in a study of beta chain features in type 1 diabetes. The isolated RNA, all of it, was reverse transcribed, so expressed TCRB transcripts were what got sequenced. Measured with immunoSEQ multiplex PCR; TCRdb has only the in-frame clones, and not every one. The data show under 500,000 clones, approximately 30% seen once. Sequenced material: naive CD4+ T cells from blood. The source of these receptors is a man in his late teens or twenties in good health.

This clone is a singleton in its sample. This chain links TRBV5-6 with TRBJ2-1; tentative D call: TRBD2 (6 bases). The ends were cut back, 2 bases at V and 0 bases at J, with 15 bases in the middle. The CDR3 has 17 residues. Germline V gives CDR1 SGHDT, CDR2 YYEEEE. The CDR3 DNA sequence: TGTGCCAGCAGCTTCGGAGCGGGCCAGAGCTCCTACAATGAGCAGTTCTTC. It encodes CASSFGAGQSSYNEQFF.

In this sample, this clone turned up a few times. This chain uses TRBV5-1 with TRBJ2-2; 10 bases agree with TRBD2. CDR3 size: 18 residues. V shed 2 bases, J shed 3 bases, and the junction held 10 bases outside the gene matches. From germline, CDR1 is SGHRS and CDR2 YFSETQ. In DNA, the CDR3 is TGCGCCAGCAGCTTCCTGGCTAGCGGGAGTAGGGACACCGGGGAGCTGTTTTTT. It specifies CASSFLASGSRDTGELFF.

In regard to this clone: The identical CDR3 is also encoded by other nucleotide sequences in the sample. The gene calls are TRBV7-2 and TRBJ2-3; D remains ambiguous. CDR1 SGHTA and CDR2 FQGNSA come from the germline V gene. The CDR3 runs to 13 residues. V lost 1 base to trimming and J lost 6 bases, with 8 bases between them. Here the CDR3 DNA reads TGTGCCAGCAGCTTAGTTGCGTCCGATACGCAGTATTTT. This gives the protein CASSLVASDTQYF.

A few counts support this clone. V and J are TRBV5-1 and TRBJ2-1, with D possibly being TRBD2 (5 bases). Germline loops: CDR1 SGHRS, CDR2 YFSETQ. Trimming left V 0 bases short and J 4 bases short, with 11 bases between. This CDR3 spans 15 amino acids. CDR3: CASSLVLGNYNEQFF. In DNA, the CDR3 is TGCGCCAGCAGCTTGGTACTAGGGAATTACAATGAGCAGTTCTTC.

This clone turned up a few times. This rearrangement joins TRBV15 to TRBJ2-1; the match to TRBD2 covers 12 bases. The junction had 8 bases not matched to a gene; V was cut back by 5 bases and J by 6 bases. CDR3 size: 16 residues. The germline gives CDR1 LNHNV, CDR2 YYDKDF (reference sequence). The CDR3 nucleotides are TGTGCCACCAGCCCGACACTAGCGGGAGGAGGCAATGAGCAGTTCTTC. This gives the protein CATSPTLAGGGNEQFF.

The chain carries TRBV5-1 and TRBJ2-5; 10 nucleotides line up with TRBD2. Germline trimming cut 0 bases from V and 5 bases from J; bases unmatched to any gene: 4. Per germline, CDR1 SGHRS and CDR2 YFSETQ. This CDR3 spans 15 amino acids. CDR3 coding DNA: TGCGCCAGCAGCTTGGATCCAGCGGGAGGGGAGACCCAGTACTTC. It is translated as CASSLDPAGGETQYF.

The CDR3 DNA sequence: TGTGCCTGGGGCCTGGGCGAGCAGTACTTC. Amino acid sequence: CAWGLGEQYF. The rearrangement links TRBV30 to TRBJ2-7; no clear D gene. V dropped 5 bases and J dropped 6 bases, with 8 bases sitting between them. Germline CDR1 and CDR2: GTSNPN and SVGIG (reference sequence). The CDR3 spans 10 residues.

The chain combines TRBV29-1 with TRBJ2-7; 11 bases map to TRBD2. CDR1 is SQVTM and CDR2 is ANQGSEA in the germline V gene. With V trimmed by 4 bases and J by 3 bases, 5 bases remained unmatched. The CDR3 covers 14 residues. DNA for the CDR3: TGCAGCGTTGGCCACGGGACTAGCGGCTACGAGCAGTACTTC. It codes for CSVGHGTSGYEQYF.

This clone came up a few times. This rearrangement joins TRBV28 to TRBJ2-1; no reliable D call. V was trimmed by 5 bases and J by 4 bases, leaving 6 bases between them. CDR1 is MDHEN and CDR2 is SYDVKM in the germline V gene. There are 12 residues in the CDR3. The CDR3 DNA reads as TGTGCCAGCAGTGCATTATACAATGAGCAGTTCTTC. Protein: CASSALYNEQFF.

The chain links TRBV4-2 to TRBJ2-5; D is unclear. Trimming pared 0 bases from V and 2 bases from J, leaving 10 bases between. The CDR3 extends over 15 amino acids. The germline CDR1 and CDR2 sequences are LGHNA and YNFKEQ. CDR3 loop: CASSQEVQRQETQYF. CDR3 nucleotides: TGTGCCAGCAGCCAAGAGGTACAGCGACAAGAGACCCAGTACTTC.

This clone showed up just a few times. This chain connects TRBV29-1 to TRBJ1-5, with a possible D match to TRBD1 (6 bases). Per the germline V gene, CDR1 is SQVTM and CDR2 is ANQGSEA. The CDR3 runs 14 residues. Trimming removed 3 bases from V and 7 bases from J, with 16 bases in between. CDR3 region: CSVDRGQGLQPQHF. The CDR3 nucleotides read TGCAGCGTTGATCGGGGGCAGGGTTTACAGCCCCAGCATTTT.

This clone was counted only a few times. The chain links TRBV28 to TRBJ2-7, with 9 bases identical to TRBD2. The CDR3 contains 14 residues. The germline gives CDR1 MDHEN, CDR2 SYDVKM. The ends lost 8 bases at V and 4 bases at J; junction bases unmatched: 9. The CDR3 region is CASLKLAGVYEQYF. CDR3 sequence (DNA): TGTGCCAGCCTTAAACTAGCGGGTGTTTACGAGCAGTACTTC.

The chain joins TRBV30 to TRBJ1-3, with 8 bases identical to TRBD1. Germline V gene lookup returns CDR1 GTSNPN and CDR2 SVGIG (reference sequence). V dropped 2 bases and J dropped 0; count of bases not matched to a gene: 9. CDR3 length: 17 residues. In nucleotides, the CDR3 is TGTGCCTGGAGTCTCGACAGGGGCCCTTTCTCTGGAAACACCATATATTTT. Its protein is CAWSLDRGPFSGNTIYF. Based on the CDR3 plus reference TRBV30 and TRBJ1-3, the full variable domain is SQTIHQWPATLVQPVGSPLSLECTVEGTSNPNLYWYRQAAGRGLQLLFYSVGIGQISSEVPQNLSASRPQDRQFILSSKKLLLSDSGFYLCAWSLDRGPFSGNTIYFGEGSWLTVV.

On this clone: Other DNA sequences of this sample code for an identical CDR3. Here the CDR3 reads CASSLVGGQPQHF. CDR3 in DNA: TGTGCCAGCAGCTTAGTCGGGGGTCAGCCCCAGCATTTT. The genes are TRBV7-2 and TRBJ1-5; perhaps TRBD1 as D (5 bases). Germline V gives CDR1 SGHTA, CDR2 FQGNSA. The length of the CDR3 is 13 residues. The ends were cut back, 1 base at V and 6 bases at J, with 7 bases in the middle. Combining the CDR3 with reference TRBV7-2 and TRBJ1-5 gives the whole variable domain GAGVSQSPSNKVTEKGKDVELRCDPISGHTALYWYRQSLGQGLEFLIYFQGNSAPDKSGLPSDRFSAERTGGSVSTLTIQRTQQEDSAVYLCASSLVGGQPQHFGDGTRLSIL.

The genes are TRBV5-1 and TRBJ2-3; D assignment may be TRBD1 or TRBD2 (5 bases each). With 5 bases removed from V and 2 bases from J, the gap between germline ends came to 9 bases. Germline values: CDR1 SGHRS, CDR2 YFSETQ. The CDR3 extends over 13 amino acids. In DNA, the CDR3 is TGCGCCAGCAGGGGACCTCTCACAGATACGCAGTATTTT. Protein sequence: CASRGPLTDTQYF.

The CDR3 protein is CASSFSGTGGVDEQFF. As DNA, the CDR3 is TGTGCCAGCAGCTTCTCCGGGACAGGGGGAGTTGATGAGCAGTTCTTC. The chain combines TRBV7-3 with TRBJ2-1; 11 bases agree with TRBD1. The CDR3 extends over 16 amino acids. Germline V gene lookup returns CDR1 SGHTA and CDR2 FQGTGA. J gave up 8 bases and V 3 bases, and 9 bases lay outside the gene matches.

This clone was counted only a few times. V usage is TRBV20-1 and J usage is TRBJ1-2; D ambiguous. The CDR3 runs to 11 residues. The germline V gene has CDR1 DFQATT and CDR2 SNEGSKA (reference sequence). V was clipped by 3 bases and J by 5 bases, with 7 bases between them. The CDR3 DNA reads as TGCAGTGCTAGTCTGGGGTATGGCTACACCTTC. This codes for CSASLGYGYTF.